The 27 T cell receptor beta chains below were found in one sample sequenced in a study of cytomegalovirus exposure and HLA in healthy donors. The study ran its PCR with 60 Vbeta and 13 Jbeta primers. Some clones are missing from TCRdb's copy, which holds only in-frame ones; the method was immunoSEQ multiplex PCR. The data show 95,000 to 100,000 clones, roughly four fifths seen once. The sequenced sample consisted of PBMCs. All receptors derive from a human donor in good health.

The gene calls are TRBV2 and TRBJ2-1; TRBD2 aligns across 11 bases. This CDR3 is built from 15 residues. V lost 2 bases and J lost 7; bases outside the gene matches: 4. Germline V gives CDR1 SNHLY, CDR2 FYNNEI. The CDR3 region has the DNA TGTGCCAGCAGTGAAAGACTAGCGGGGATTAATGAGCAGTTCTTC. It codes for CASSERLAGINEQFF.

This clone was picked up one time. The J gene is TRBJ1-6, the V gene TRBV2, with D unclear. This CDR3 is built from 14 residues. CDR1 is SNHLY, CDR2 FYNNEI, per germline. Deletions cut 6 bases from V and 0 bases from J, with 6 bases between. In nucleotides, the CDR3 is TGTGCCAGCAGACCGAGCTCCTATAATTCACCCCTCCACTTT. Its protein is CASRPSSYNSPLHF.

This clone came up once. The chain combines TRBV7-2 with TRBJ2-5; perhaps TRBD1 as D (6 bases). CDR3 length equals 16 residues. Trimming removed 0 bases at V and 1 base at J, with 12 bases between. Germline V gene lookup returns CDR1 SGHTA and CDR2 FQGNSA. CDR3 sequence: CASSLAPLGGQETQYF. The CDR3 DNA sequence: TGTGCCAGCAGCTTAGCCCCCCTAGGGGGCCAAGAGACCCAGTACTTC.

Comment on this clone: The identical CDR3 is also encoded by other nucleotide sequences in the sample. V is TRBV5-6 and J is TRBJ2-2; possible D gene TRBD1, 6 bases. This CDR3 has 14 amino acids. CDR1 is SGHDT, CDR2 YYEEEE, per germline. Trimming shortened V by 0 bases and J by 4 bases, and 7 bases separated the two germline ends. CDR3 DNA sequence: TGTGCCAGCAGCTTGGTAGGGGGCACCGGGGAGCTGTTTTTT. It translates to CASSLVGGTGELFF. The entire variable domain, with the rest obtained from reference TRBV5-6 and TRBJ2-2, is as follows: DAGVTQSPTHLIKTRGQQVTLRCSPKSGHDTVSWYQQALGQGPQFIFQYYEEEERQRGNFPDRFSGHQFPNYSSELNVNALLLGDSALYLCASSLVGGTGELFFGEGSRLTVL.

J is TRBJ1-6 and V is TRBV5-1, with D uncertain. V lost 4 bases to trimming and J lost 5 bases, with 13 bases between them. CDR1 and CDR2 from the germline V gene are SGHRS and YFSETQ. This CDR3 has 15 amino acids. Here the CDR3 reads CASSGRTDNNSPLHF. The CDR3 region has the DNA TGCGCCAGCAGCGGGAGGACGGATAATAATTCACCCCTCCACTTT.

The rearrangement joins TRBV7-2 to TRBJ1-5, with a tentative D call TRBD1 (6 bases). Trimming shortened V by 4 bases and J by 5 bases, and 9 bases separated the two germline ends. CDR1 is SGHTA, CDR2 FQGNSA, per germline. The CDR3 consists of 13 residues. Here the CDR3 reads CASSSHRDQPQHF. The CDR3 nucleotides read TGTGCCAGCAGCTCACACAGGGATCAGCCCCAGCATTTT.

The chain joins TRBV7-9 to TRBJ2-3, with 7 bases fitting TRBD1. Germline trimming cut 4 bases from V and 2 bases from J; bases unmatched to any gene: 6. CDR3 length equals 15 residues. Germline CDR1 and CDR2: SEHNR and FQNEAQ (reference sequence). The CDR3 DNA reads as TGTGCCAGCAGCTCCTACAGGGGCTTCACAGATACGCAGTATTTT. Protein sequence: CASSSYRGFTDTQYF.

The chain has TRBV19 and TRBJ1-1, with TRBD1 as a possible D gene (6 bases). Trimming cost V 7 bases and J 4 bases, with 10 bases left between them. This CDR3 comprises 12 residues. CDR1 LNHDA and CDR2 SQIVND come from the germline V gene (reference sequence). Here the CDR3 reads CASIQGITEAFF. CDR3 in DNA: TGTGCCAGTATTCAGGGGATCACTGAAGCTTTCTTT.

This clone was seen just once. The chain joins TRBV29-1 to TRBJ2-1, with TRBD1 identical over 8 bases. The V gene's germline CDR1 is SQVTM and CDR2 ANQGSEA. The V gene end was trimmed by 3 bases and the J gene end by 3 bases; junction bases not matched to a gene: 13. The CDR3 loop spans 17 amino acids. The chain's CDR3 is CSVDRTMTGALYNEQFF. CDR3 bases: TGCAGCGTTGATAGGACCATGACAGGGGCTCTCTACAATGAGCAGTTCTTC.

This chain links TRBV19 with TRBJ2-1, with 10 bases lining up with TRBD2. The length of the CDR3 is 15 residues. Germline CDR1 reads LNHDA; CDR2 reads SQIVND (reference sequence). V lost 3 bases, J lost 2 bases, and 1 base stayed unmatched. The CDR3 DNA reads as TGTGCCAGTAGTATCAGCGGGGGGGCCTACAATGAGCAGTTCTTC. Amino acid sequence: CASSISGGAYNEQFF.

The chain recombines TRBV18 with TRBJ1-1, with a tentative D call TRBD1 (6 bases). Germline lookup yields CDR1 KGHSH and CDR2 LQKENI. Trimming shortened V by 3 bases and J by 10 bases, and 12 bases separated the two germline ends. The CDR3 is made up of 12 amino acids. As DNA, the CDR3 is TGTGCCAGCTCACCGACAGGTTTCGGAGCTTTCTTT. Its protein is CASSPTGFGAFF.

The V call is TRBV25-1, the J call TRBJ1-6; TRBD1 matches 8 bases. CDR1 and CDR2 from the germline V gene are MGHDK and SYGVNS. The CDR3 is 17 residues long. V shed 6 bases and J 4 bases; nucleotides not matched to a gene: 11. As DNA, the CDR3 is TGTGCCAGCAGACAAACCGGGACAGGAAGATATAATTCACCCCTCCACTTT. This codes for CASRQTGTGRYNSPLHF.

The chain is built from TRBV4-1 and TRBJ2-2; 11 positions agree with TRBD1. CDR1 and CDR2 (germline): MGHRA, YSYEKL. This CDR3 spans 16 amino acids. The V segment lost 4 bases and the J segment 6 bases; nucleotides outside the gene matches: 7. The CDR3, as DNA: TGCGCCAGCAGCCCAGGACAGGGGGCGAGGGCCGGGGAGCTGTTTTTT. Translating it yields CASSPGQGARAGELFF.

V is TRBV7-6 and J is TRBJ2-7; 9 positions match TRBD1. Germline assignment: CDR1 SGHVS and CDR2 FNYEAQ. The CDR3 is made up of 16 amino acids. V was pared by 5 bases and J by 4 bases, with 12 bases of the junction left unmatched. CDR3 sequence reads: CASSPSRGTGLYEQYF. Written as DNA, the CDR3 is TGTGCCAGCAGCCCCTCCCGCGGGACAGGGCTATACGAGCAGTACTTC.

The genes are TRBV27 and TRBJ2-7, with TRBD2 identical over 12 bases. There are 15 residues in the CDR3. Germline lookup yields CDR1 MNHEY and CDR2 SMNVEV (reference sequence). Trimming cost V 4 bases and J 2 bases; bases outside gene matches: 3. The CDR3 coding sequence is TGTGCCAGCAGTTCCCGGACTAGCGGGACCTACGAGCAGTACTTC. It translates to CASSSRTSGTYEQYF.

The J gene is TRBJ2-3, the V gene TRBV6-6; D remains ambiguous. The CDR3 spans 15 residues. V dropped 4 bases and J dropped 2 bases, with 13 bases sitting between them. Germline-derived CDR1 and CDR2 are MNHNY and SVGAGI (reference sequence). The DNA for the CDR3 is TGTGCCAGCAGTTTCCGGGTGCCCACCACAGATACGCAGTATTTT. Protein: CASSFRVPTTDTQYF.

This clone was seen a handful of times. This chain connects TRBV7-8 to TRBJ2-5, with D perhaps TRBD2 (6 bases). The CDR3 is 16 amino acids. Germline-derived CDR1 and CDR2 are SGHVS and FQNEAQ. Trimming removed 5 bases at V and 5 bases at J, with 21 bases between. The CDR3 loop is CASSPRDSGSSETQYF. In nucleotides, the CDR3 is TGTGCCAGCAGCCCCAGGGACTCCGGGTCTTCGGAGACCCAGTACTTC. The whole variable domain, filled in from reference TRBV7-8 and TRBJ2-5, reads GAGVSQSPRYKVAKRGQDVALRCDPISGHVSLFWYQQALGQGPEFLTYFQNEAQLDKSGLPSDRFFAERPEGSVSTLKIQRTQQEDSAVYLCASSPRDSGSSETQYFGPGTRLLVL.

The rearrangement uses TRBV18 and TRBJ2-1; 13 nucleotides align to TRBD2. CDR1 and CDR2 (germline): KGHSH, LQKENI. CDR3 length: 17 residues. V trimming: 3 bases; J trimming: 9 bases; junction bases outside the gene matches: 11. The CDR3 DNA follows: TGTGCCAGCTCACCCCTCGACACCGGGACTAGCGGGGTTGAGCAGTTCTTC. As protein: CASSPLDTGTSGVEQFF.

The chain carries TRBV7-9 and TRBJ1-1; 7 bases fit TRBD1. The germline CDR1 and CDR2 sequences are SEHNR and FQNEAQ (reference sequence). J gave up 1 base and V 6 bases, and 5 bases lay outside the gene matches. This CDR3 is built from 14 residues. The CDR3 protein is CASRFGTENTEAFF. For the CDR3, the DNA is TGTGCCAGCAGATTCGGGACAGAGAACACTGAAGCTTTCTTT.

The CDR3 sequence: CASSIYPGQVNTGELFF. The CDR3 nucleotides are TGTGCCAGTAGTATTTATCCGGGACAGGTTAACACCGGGGAGCTGTTTTTT. The chain employs TRBV19 and TRBJ2-2; 8 nucleotides agree with TRBD1. Germline V gene data show CDR1 as LNHDA and CDR2 as SQIVND (reference sequence). Trimming cost V 3 bases and J 2 bases; bases outside gene matches: 8. The CDR3 sequence is 17 residues long.

The genes are TRBV2 and TRBJ2-2; 11 nucleotides align to TRBD2. With V trimmed by 4 bases and J by 1 base, 11 bases remained unmatched. Per germline, CDR1 SNHLY and CDR2 FYNNEI. CDR3 length equals 19 residues. The CDR3 region is CASSAVTSGENRNTGELFF. DNA of the CDR3: TGTGCCAGCAGTGCGGTGACTAGCGGGGAGAATAGGAACACCGGGGAGCTGTTTTTT. Supplemented by reference TRBV2 and TRBJ2-2, the full variable domain reads EPEVTQTPSHQVTQMGQEVILRCVPISNHLYFYWYRQILGQKVEFLVSFYNNEISEKSEIFDDQFSVERPDGSNFTLKIRSTKLEDSAMYFCASSAVTSGENRNTGELFFGEGSRLTVL.

The J gene is TRBJ2-7, the V gene TRBV7-9, with a weak D call TRBD2 (6 bases). The V gene's germline CDR1 is SEHNR and CDR2 FQNEAQ (reference sequence). This CDR3 is 17 amino acids long. V dropped 5 bases and J dropped 5 bases, with 25 bases sitting between them. CDR3 sequence: CASSPRGVLSGPHEQYF. The CDR3 region has the DNA TGTGCCAGCAGCCCGCGGGGTGTCTTGTCGGGACCCCACGAGCAGTACTTC.

The genes are TRBV7-7 and TRBJ2-5; D is perhaps TRBD2 (5 bases). Germline V gene data show CDR1 as SSHAT and CDR2 as FNYEAQ (reference sequence). Trimming pared 5 bases from V and 1 base from J, leaving 14 bases between. The length of the CDR3 is 15 residues. The CDR3 nucleotides read TGTGCCAGCAGCGGAGGCAGAAGTCTCCAAGAGACCCAGTACTTC. This encodes CASSGGRSLQETQYF.

This clone was picked up a small number of times. The chain joins TRBV30 to TRBJ1-2, with a weak D call TRBD1 (5 bases). Trimming shortened V by 7 bases and J by 8 bases, and 14 bases separated the two germline ends. In germline, CDR1 is GTSNPN, CDR2 SVGIG (reference sequence). The CDR3 length is 11 residues. CDR3 in amino acids: CAFEQAGGYTF. CDR3 sequence (DNA): TGTGCCTTTGAACAGGCGGGGGGCTACACCTTC.

This rearrangement joins TRBV19 to TRBJ2-7; 10 nucleotides align to TRBD2. The V gene end was trimmed by 4 bases and the J gene end by 5 bases; junction bases not matched to a gene: 17. The CDR3 runs 18 residues. The germline CDR1 and CDR2 sequences are LNHDA and SQIVND (reference sequence). The CDR3 loop is CASSNQVFPSGSSDEQYF. The CDR3 nucleotides are TGTGCCAGTAGTAACCAGGTTTTCCCTAGCGGGAGCAGCGACGAGCAGTACTTC. Full variable domain (missing parts from reference TRBV19 and TRBJ2-7): DGGITQSPKYLFRKEGQNVTLSCEQNLNHDAMYWYRQDPGQGLRLIYYSQIVNDFQKGDIAEGYSVSREKKESFPLTVTSAQKNPTAFYLCASSNQVFPSGSSDEQYFGPGTRLTVT.

The V and J genes are TRBV5-1 and TRBJ1-5, with 10 nucleotides matching TRBD1. From germline, CDR1 is SGHRS and CDR2 YFSETQ. V lost 2 bases to trimming and J lost 2 bases; unmatched junction nucleotides: 4. The CDR3 length is 16 residues. Here the CDR3 reads CASSFEGTGGNQPQHF. DNA of the CDR3: TGCGCCAGCAGCTTTGAAGGGACAGGGGGCAATCAGCCCCAGCATTTT.

This clone was seen a handful of times. Other nucleotide sequences in the sample specify the same CDR3. The chain employs TRBV10-3 and TRBJ1-1; possible D gene TRBD1, 5 bases. Trimming cost V 2 bases and J 5 bases, with 12 bases left between them. Germline assignment: CDR1 ENHRY and CDR2 SYGVKD. The CDR3 is 14 residues long. The CDR3 sequence: CAISEGARGTEAFF. In nucleotides, the CDR3 is TGTGCCATCAGTGAGGGGGCGCGGGGTACTGAAGCTTTCTTT.